Included here is one T cell receptor (beta chain) sequence, with context. Its matching antigen is unknown. The PCR contained 60 Vbeta and 13 Jbeta primers. Libraries were prepared by immunoSEQ multiplex PCR; TCRdb keeps only in-frame clonotypes and omits some of them. The sample includes under 150,000 clones, roughly 9.9% of them seen just once. This record belongs to a study of cytomegalovirus exposure and HLA in healthy donors. Study-wide points: The majority of CMV-associated TCR beta chains were reported as apparently HLA-restricted in a later analysis.

Germline V gene sequence: CDR1 MGHRA, CDR2 YSYEKL. V dropped 4 bases and J dropped 1 base, with 7 bases sitting between them. The CDR3 runs 13 residues. Sequenced: PBMCs. This sequence originates from a man aged 25-45 years in good health and CMV-seronegative. The rearrangement links TRBV4-1 to TRBJ1-1; no reliable D call. The CDR3 loop is CASSRQENTEAFF. In DNA form, the CDR3 reads TGCGCCAGCAGCCGACAAGAGAACACTGAAGCTTTCTTT.